This TCR beta chain stems from a study of human T cells and chemical hapten exposure. The CDR3 spans 12 residues. The germline V gene encodes CDR1 MDHEN and CDR2 SYDVKM. The ends were cut back, 6 bases at V and 14 bases at J, with 14 bases in the middle. Time point of the sample: patch test 3, about 24 weeks after DPC sensitization. Treatment in this sample: therapeutic diphenylcyclopropenone sensitization with weekly scalp DPC. The study enrolled 18 to 70-year-old alopecia patients suitable for DPC. Individual cDNA molecules received unique molecular identifiers in the library. MiXCR was run by TCRdb on the RACE reads, yielding one entry per CDR3 protein. The repertoire holds over 70,000 distinct CDR3 sequences, with approximately 11% as singletons.

Source: whole blood, taken in connection with sensitization to the hapten diphenylcyclopropenone (DPC). This receptor was taken from a woman aged 25 to 45 with alopecia areata. Some clones in this sample may be carry-over from other donors' samples. The chain couples TRBV28 to TRBJ1-6; D gene uncertain. CDR3 in amino acids: CASSPFGKTLHF. CDR3 sequence (DNA): TGTGCCAGCAGCCCCTTCGGGAAAACCCTCCACTTT.